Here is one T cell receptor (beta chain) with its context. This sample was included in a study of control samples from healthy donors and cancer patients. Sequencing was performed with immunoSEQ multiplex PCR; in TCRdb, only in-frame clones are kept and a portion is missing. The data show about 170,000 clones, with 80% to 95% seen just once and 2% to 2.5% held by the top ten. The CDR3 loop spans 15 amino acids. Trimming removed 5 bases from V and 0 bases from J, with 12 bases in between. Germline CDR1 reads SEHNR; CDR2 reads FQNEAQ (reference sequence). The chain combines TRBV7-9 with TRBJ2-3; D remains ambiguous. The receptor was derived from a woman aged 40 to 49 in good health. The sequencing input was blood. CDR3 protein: CASSTEEQSTDTQYF. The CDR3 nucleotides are TGTGCCAGCAGCACGGAAGAACAGAGCACAGATACGCAGTATTTT.